The present T cell receptor beta chain was sequenced within a study of shared clonotypes between healthy human individuals. The study's findings and limits: Clonotype sharing among donors was thought likely to change with sequencing depth. Sorted-subset sequencing, rarefaction showed, was incomplete despite large depth. A reduction in generation probabilities was seen for non-shared clonotypes relative to those shared by all four donors.

Points on this clone: As yet, its antigen is unknown.

A deep-level run was used for the assay. The repertoire was sequenced with immunoSEQ multiplex PCR; TCRdb's copy has only in-frame clones and lacks some. The repertoire holds more than 2,000,000 clones, with about 92% as singletons. CDR1 is SGHAT, CDR2 FQNNGV, per germline. The CDR3 extends over 16 amino acids. Between the trimmed V and J ends, which lost 5 bases and 0 bases, there was a span of 14 bases. This clonotype originated in a man between 18 and 29 years old in good health. The sequenced sample consisted of naive CD4+ T cells sorted from blood. Documented subset: CD45RA+ positively selected. The J gene is TRBJ2-1, the V gene TRBV11-2, with a tentative D call TRBD2 (6 bases). CDR3 nucleotide sequence: TGTGCCAGCAGCCCAATCGGGACTTACTCCTACAATGAGCAGTTCTTC. As protein: CASSPIGTYSYNEQFF. Drawing the rest from reference TRBV11-2 and TRBJ2-1, the complete variable domain is EAGVAQSPRYKIIEKRQSVAFWCNPISGHATLYWYQQILGQGPKLLIQFQNNGVVDDSQLPKDRFSAERLKGVDSTLKIQPAKLEDSAVYLCASSPIGTYSYNEQFFGPGTRLTVL.